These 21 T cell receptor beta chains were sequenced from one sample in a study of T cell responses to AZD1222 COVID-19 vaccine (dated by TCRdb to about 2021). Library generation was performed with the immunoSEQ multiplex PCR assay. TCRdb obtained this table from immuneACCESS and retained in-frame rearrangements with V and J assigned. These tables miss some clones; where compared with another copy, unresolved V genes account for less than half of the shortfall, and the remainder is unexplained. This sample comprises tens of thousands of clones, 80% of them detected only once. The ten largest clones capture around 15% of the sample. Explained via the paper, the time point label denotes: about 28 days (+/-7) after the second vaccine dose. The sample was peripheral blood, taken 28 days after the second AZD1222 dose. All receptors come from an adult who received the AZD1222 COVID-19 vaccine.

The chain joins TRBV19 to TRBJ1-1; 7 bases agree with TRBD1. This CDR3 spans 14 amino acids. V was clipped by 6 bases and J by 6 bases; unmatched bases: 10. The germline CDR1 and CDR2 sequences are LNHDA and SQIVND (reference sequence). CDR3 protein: CASSRLQGRAEAFF. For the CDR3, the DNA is TGTGCCAGTAGCCGTTTACAGGGGAGGGCTGAAGCTTTCTTT.

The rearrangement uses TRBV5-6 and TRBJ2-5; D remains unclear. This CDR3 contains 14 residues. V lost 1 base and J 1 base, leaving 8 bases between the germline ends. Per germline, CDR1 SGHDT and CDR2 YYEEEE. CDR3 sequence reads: CASSLSPFQETQYF. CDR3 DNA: TGTGCCAGCAGCTTGAGTCCTTTCCAAGAGACCCAGTACTTC.

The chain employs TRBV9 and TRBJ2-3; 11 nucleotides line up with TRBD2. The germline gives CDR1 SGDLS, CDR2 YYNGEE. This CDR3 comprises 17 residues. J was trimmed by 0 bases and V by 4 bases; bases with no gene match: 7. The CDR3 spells CASSPTSGGLSTDTQYF. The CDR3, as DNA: TGTGCCAGCAGCCCTACTAGCGGGGGACTTAGCACAGATACGCAGTATTTT.

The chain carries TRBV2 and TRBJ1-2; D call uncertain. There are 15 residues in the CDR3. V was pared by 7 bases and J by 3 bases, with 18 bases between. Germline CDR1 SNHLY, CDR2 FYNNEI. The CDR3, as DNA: TGTGCCAGCATCGGCAGAAGGACCAACGACTATGGCTACACCTTC. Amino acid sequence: CASIGRRTNDYGYTF.

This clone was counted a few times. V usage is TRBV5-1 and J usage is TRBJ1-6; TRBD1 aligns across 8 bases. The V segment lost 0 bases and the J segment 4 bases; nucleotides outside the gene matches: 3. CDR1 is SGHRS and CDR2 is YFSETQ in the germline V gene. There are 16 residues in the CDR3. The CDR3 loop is CASSLEGQGYNSPLHF. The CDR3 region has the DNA TGCGCCAGCAGCTTGGAAGGACAGGGTTATAATTCACCCCTCCACTTT.

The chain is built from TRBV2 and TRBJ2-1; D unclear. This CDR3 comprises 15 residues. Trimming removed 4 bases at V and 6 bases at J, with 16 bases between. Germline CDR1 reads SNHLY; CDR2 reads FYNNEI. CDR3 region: CASSVGVGVLNEQFF. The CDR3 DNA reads TGTGCCAGCAGTGTTGGGGTTGGGGTCCTCAATGAGCAGTTCTTC.

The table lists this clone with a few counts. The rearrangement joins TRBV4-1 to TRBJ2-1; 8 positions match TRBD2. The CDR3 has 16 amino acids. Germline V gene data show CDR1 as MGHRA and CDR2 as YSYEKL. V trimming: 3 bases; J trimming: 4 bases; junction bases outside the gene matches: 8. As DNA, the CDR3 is TGCGCCAGCAGCCAGCCCTTGGGCGGGGGGTACAATGAGCAGTTCTTC. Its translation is CASSQPLGGGYNEQFF.

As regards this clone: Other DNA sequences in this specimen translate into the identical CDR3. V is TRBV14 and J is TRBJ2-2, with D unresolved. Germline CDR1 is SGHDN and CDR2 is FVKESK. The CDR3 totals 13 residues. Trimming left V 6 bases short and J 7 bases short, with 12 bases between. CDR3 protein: CASSQIRVGELFF. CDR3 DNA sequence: TGTGCCAGCAGTCAAATCCGGGTCGGGGAGCTGTTTTTT. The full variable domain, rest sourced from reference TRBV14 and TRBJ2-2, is EAGVTQFPSHSVIEKGQTVTLRCDPISGHDNLYWYRRVMGKEIKFLLHFVKESKQDESGMPNNRFLAERTGGTYSTLKVQPAELEDSGVYFCASSQIRVGELFFGEGSRLTVL.

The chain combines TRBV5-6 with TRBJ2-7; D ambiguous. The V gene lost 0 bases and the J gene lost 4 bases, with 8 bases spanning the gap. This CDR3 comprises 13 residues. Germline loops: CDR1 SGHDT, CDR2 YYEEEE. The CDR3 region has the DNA TGTGCCAGCAGCTTGGAGGTTAATTACGAGCAGTACTTC. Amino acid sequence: CASSLEVNYEQYF.

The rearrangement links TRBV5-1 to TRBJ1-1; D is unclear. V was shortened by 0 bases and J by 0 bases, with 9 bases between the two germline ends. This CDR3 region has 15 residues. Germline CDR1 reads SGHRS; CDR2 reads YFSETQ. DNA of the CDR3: TGCGCCAGCAGCTTGGGGACGGGGATGAACACTGAAGCTTTCTTT. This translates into CASSLGTGMNTEAFF.

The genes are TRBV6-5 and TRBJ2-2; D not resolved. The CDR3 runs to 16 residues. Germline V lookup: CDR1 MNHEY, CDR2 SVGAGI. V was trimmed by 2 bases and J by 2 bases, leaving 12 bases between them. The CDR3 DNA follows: TGTGCCAGCAGTTACGAACCGGGCCCAAACACCGGGGAGCTGTTTTTT. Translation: CASSYEPGPNTGELFF.

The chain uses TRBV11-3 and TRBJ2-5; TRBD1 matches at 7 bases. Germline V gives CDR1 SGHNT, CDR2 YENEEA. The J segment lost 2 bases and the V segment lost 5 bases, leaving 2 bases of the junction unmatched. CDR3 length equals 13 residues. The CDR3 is CASSKQGQETQYF. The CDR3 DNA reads TGTGCCAGCAGCAAACAGGGGCAAGAGACCCAGTACTTC. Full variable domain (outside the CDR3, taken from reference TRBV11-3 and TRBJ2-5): EAGVVQSPRYKIIEKKQPVAFWCNPISGHNTLYWYLQNLGQGPELLIRYENEEAVDDSQLPKDRFSAERLKGVDSTLKIQPAELGDSAVYLCASSKQGQETQYFGPGTRLLVL.

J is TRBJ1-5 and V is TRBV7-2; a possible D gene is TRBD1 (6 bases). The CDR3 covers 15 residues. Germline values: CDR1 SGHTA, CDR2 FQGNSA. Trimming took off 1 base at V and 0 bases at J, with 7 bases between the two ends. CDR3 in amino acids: CASSLGGLSNQPQHF. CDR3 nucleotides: TGTGCCAGCAGCTTAGGGGGGCTTAGCAATCAGCCCCAGCATTTT.

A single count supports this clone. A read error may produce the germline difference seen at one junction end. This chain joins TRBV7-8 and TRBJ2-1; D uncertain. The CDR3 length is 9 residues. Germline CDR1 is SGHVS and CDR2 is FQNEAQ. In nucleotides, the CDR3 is TGTGCCAGCAGCCCCCTCCGGGTCTTC. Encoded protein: CASSPLRVF.

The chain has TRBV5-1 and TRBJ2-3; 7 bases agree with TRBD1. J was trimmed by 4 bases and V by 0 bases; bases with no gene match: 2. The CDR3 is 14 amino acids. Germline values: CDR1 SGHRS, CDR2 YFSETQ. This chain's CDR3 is CASSLDQGADTQYF. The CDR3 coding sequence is TGCGCCAGCAGCTTGGACCAGGGGGCAGATACGCAGTATTTT.

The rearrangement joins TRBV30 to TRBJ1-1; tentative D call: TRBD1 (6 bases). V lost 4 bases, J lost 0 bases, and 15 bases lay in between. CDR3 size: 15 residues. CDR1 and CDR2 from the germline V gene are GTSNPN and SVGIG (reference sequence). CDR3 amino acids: CAWTGVNWMNTEAFF. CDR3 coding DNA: TGTGCCTGGACAGGGGTTAACTGGATGAACACTGAAGCTTTCTTT. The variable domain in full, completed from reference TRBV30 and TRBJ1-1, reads SQTIHQWPATLVQPVGSPLSLECTVEGTSNPNLYWYRQAAGRGLQLLFYSVGIGQISSEVPQNLSASRPQDRQFILSSKKLLLSDSGFYLCAWTGVNWMNTEAFFGQGTRLTVV.

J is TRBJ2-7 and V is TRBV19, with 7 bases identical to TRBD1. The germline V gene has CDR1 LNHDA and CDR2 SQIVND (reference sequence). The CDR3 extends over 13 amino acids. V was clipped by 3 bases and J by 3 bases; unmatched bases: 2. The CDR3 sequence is CASSIRDSYEQYF. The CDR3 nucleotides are TGTGCCAGTAGTATCCGGGACAGCTACGAGCAGTACTTC.

The CDR3 region is CAWSVPGGKETQYF. The DNA for the CDR3 is TGTGCCTGGAGTGTACCGGGGGGGAAAGAGACCCAGTACTTC. The chain uses TRBV30 and TRBJ2-5; 8 nucleotides agree with TRBD2. The CDR3 contains 14 residues. CDR1 GTSNPN and CDR2 SVGIG come from the germline V gene (reference sequence). V shed 0 bases and J 3 bases; nucleotides not matched to a gene: 3.

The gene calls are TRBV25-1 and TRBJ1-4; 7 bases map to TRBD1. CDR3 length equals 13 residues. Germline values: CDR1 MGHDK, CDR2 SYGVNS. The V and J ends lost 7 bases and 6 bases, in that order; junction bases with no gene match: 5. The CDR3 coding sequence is TGTGCCAGCAAAGGGCAGGGGGATGAAAAACTGTTTTTT. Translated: CASKGQGDEKLFF.

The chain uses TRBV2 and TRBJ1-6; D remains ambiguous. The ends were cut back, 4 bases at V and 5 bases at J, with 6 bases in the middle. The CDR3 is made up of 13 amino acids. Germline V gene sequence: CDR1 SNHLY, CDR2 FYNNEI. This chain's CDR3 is CASSGHNNSPLHF. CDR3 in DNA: TGTGCCAGCAGTGGACACAATAATTCACCCCTCCACTTT.

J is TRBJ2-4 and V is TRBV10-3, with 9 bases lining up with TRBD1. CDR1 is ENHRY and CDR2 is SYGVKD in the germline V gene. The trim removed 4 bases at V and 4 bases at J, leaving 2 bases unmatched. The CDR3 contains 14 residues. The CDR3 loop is CAISAGTGKNIQYF. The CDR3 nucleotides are TGTGCCATCAGTGCCGGGACAGGGAAAAACATTCAGTACTTC.